Below, 16 T cell receptor beta chains from the same sample are listed, as sequenced in a study of identical twins. TCRdb re-derived calls from the 5' RACE reads in MiXCR, one entry per CDR3 protein. The repertoire holds 600,000 to 800,000 distinct CDR3 sequences, with 21% as singletons. The sample was also reused in another study, on T cells expressing NK-cell markers.

Sequenced sample: PBMCs. The source is a woman aged 18-30 years in good health.

This clonotype was seen a handful of times. The J gene is TRBJ2-2, the V gene TRBV19, with a possible D match to TRBD1 (7 bases). Trimming stripped 6 bases from V and 6 bases from J, with 17 bases between. The CDR3 runs to 15 residues. CDR1 and CDR2 from the germline V gene are LNHDA and SQIVND (reference sequence). The CDR3 region has the DNA TGTGCCAGTAGGTCATACAGGGGAGGTCCCGGGGAGCTGTTTTTT. Amino acids: CASRSYRGGPGELFF.

In this sample, this clonotype turned up a few times. The V and J genes are TRBV4-1 and TRBJ2-7; TRBD2 agrees at 7 bases. V lost 4 bases to trimming and J lost 4 bases; unmatched junction nucleotides: 4. The CDR3 runs 13 residues. Germline CDR1 MGHRA, CDR2 YSYEKL. The CDR3 nucleotides read TGCGCCAGCAGCCTTCGGGGGGAGTACGAGCAGTACTTC. Its protein is CASSLRGEYEQYF.

This clonotype was observed a handful of times. The chain carries TRBV7-2 and TRBJ2-5; tentatively, D is TRBD2 (6 bases). Trimming cost V 5 bases and J 1 base, with 11 bases left between them. The CDR3 is 14 residues long. Germline CDR1 reads SGHTA; CDR2 reads FQGNSA. This chain's CDR3 is CASSPAGTQETQYF. CDR3 DNA sequence: TGTGCCAGCAGCCCGGCGGGGACCCAAGAGACCCAGTACTTC.

This clonotype was found a few times. The chain links TRBV12-3 or TRBV12-4 to TRBJ2-7; 10 bases align to TRBD2. V shed 5 bases and J 6 bases; nucleotides not matched to a gene: 10. The CDR3 is 15 residues long. The CDR3 is CASSPQREGRREQYF. Here the CDR3 DNA reads TGTGCCAGCAGTCCGCAGCGGGAGGGCCGTCGCGAGCAGTACTTC.

This clonotype was observed many times. The chain links TRBV6-5 to TRBJ2-7, with 7 bases identical to TRBD2. This CDR3 has 14 residues. The germline V gene encodes CDR1 MNHEY and CDR2 SVGAGI. The V segment lost 3 bases and the J segment 3 bases; nucleotides outside the gene matches: 5. This CDR3 reads CASSYAGAGYEQYF. CDR3 coding DNA: TGTGCCAGCAGTTATGCGGGAGCAGGCTACGAGCAGTACTTC.

The J gene is TRBJ2-1, the V gene TRBV5-1, with 7 bases identical to TRBD2. Germline V gives CDR1 SGHRS, CDR2 YFSETQ. The CDR3 loop spans 18 amino acids. V dropped 4 bases and J dropped 1; count of bases not matched to a gene: 14. The CDR3 reads CASSTNLGLGGSYNEQFF. CDR3 bases: TGCGCCAGCAGCACAAACTTGGGACTCGGGGGGTCCTACAATGAGCAGTTCTTC.

The gene calls are TRBV6-4 and TRBJ2-7; 9 bases map to TRBD2. This CDR3 is built from 17 residues. Trimming cost V 0 bases and J 2 bases; bases outside gene matches: 8. Per the germline V gene, CDR1 is MRHNA and CDR2 is SNTAGT. The CDR3 is CASSDSSGSLRTYEQYF. The CDR3 nucleotides are TGTGCCAGCAGTGACTCTAGCGGGAGTCTTAGGACCTACGAGCAGTACTTC.

This clonotype has a handful of counts. The chain combines TRBV7-2 with TRBJ2-1; the D is unclear. Trimming took 2 bases from V and 4 from J, leaving 9 bases between them. This CDR3 spans 14 amino acids. Germline assignment: CDR1 SGHTA and CDR2 FQGNSA. The CDR3 bases are TGTGCCAGCAGCTTAACCGGGCCTTACAATGAGCAGTTCTTC. This codes for CASSLTGPYNEQFF.

This clonotype was detected a few times. The chain carries TRBV27 and TRBJ2-7; 11 bases map to TRBD1. Unmatched junction bases numbered 5, after V lost 6 bases and J lost 4 bases. Germline CDR1 MNHEY, CDR2 SMNVEV (reference sequence). There are 14 residues in the CDR3. The CDR3: CASRPGQGDYEQYF. The CDR3 DNA sequence: TGTGCCAGCAGACCGGGACAGGGGGATTACGAGCAGTACTTC.

This clonotype has more than one count but fewer than ten. The rearrangement joins TRBV7-9 to TRBJ1-2; D remains ambiguous. Trimming pared 2 bases from V and 7 bases from J, leaving 5 bases between. CDR3 length equals 11 residues. In germline, CDR1 is SEHNR, CDR2 FQNEAQ (reference sequence). Here the CDR3 DNA reads TGTGCCAGCAGCTTAAATTCTGGCTACACCTTC. Its translation: CASSLNSGYTF. The complete variable domain, with remaining parts taken from reference TRBV7-9 and TRBJ1-2, reads DTGVSQNPRHKITKRGQNVTFRCDPISEHNRLYWYRQTLGQGPEFLTYFQNEAQLEKSRLLSDRFSAERPKGSFSTLEIQRTEQGDSAMYLCASSLNSGYTFGSGTRLTVV.

This chain joins TRBV12-3 or TRBV12-4 and TRBJ2-1; tentatively, D is TRBD1 (6 bases). This CDR3 contains 14 residues. Trimming cost V 7 bases and J 4 bases, with 14 bases left between them. The CDR3 nucleotides read TGTGCCAGCACCCCAGGGGTGGGGTACAATGAGCAGTTCTTC. Translated: CASTPGVGYNEQFF.

This clonotype was detected only a few times. The rearrangement links TRBV20-1 to TRBJ1-2, with D perhaps matching TRBD1 (5 bases). Trimming left V 2 bases short and J 6 bases short, with 16 bases between. This CDR3 region has 14 residues. Germline V gene data show CDR1 as DFQATT and CDR2 as SNEGSKA (reference sequence). The CDR3 DNA reads as TGCAGTGCTAGATCGGGGACTGTAGAGAATGGCTACACCTTC. Encoded protein: CSARSGTVENGYTF.

The genes are TRBV20-1 and TRBJ2-6; 8 positions match TRBD1. The CDR3 has 14 amino acids. In germline, CDR1 is DFQATT, CDR2 SNEGSKA (reference sequence). The ends lost 6 bases at V and 3 bases at J; junction bases unmatched: 4. For the CDR3, the DNA is TGCAGTGCGCGCAGGGGGCGTGGGGCCAACGTCCTGACTTTC. Encoded protein: CSARRGRGANVLTF.

The chain couples TRBV5-1 to TRBJ2-3; a possible D gene is TRBD2 (7 bases). Germline CDR1 and CDR2: SGHRS and YFSETQ. The CDR3 loop spans 16 amino acids. V was trimmed by 2 bases and J by 0 bases, leaving 13 bases between them. The chain's CDR3 is CASSFRGAGSTDTQYF. The DNA of the CDR3 is TGCGCCAGCAGCTTCCGGGGGGCGGGAAGCACAGATACGCAGTATTTT.

The chain uses TRBV11-3 and TRBJ2-7, with 7 bases lining up with TRBD2. V trimming: 1 base; J trimming: 5 bases; junction bases outside the gene matches: 5. The CDR3 extends over 14 amino acids. The germline V gene encodes CDR1 SGHNT and CDR2 YENEEA. CDR3 in amino acids: CASSLAGLSHEQYF. CDR3 nucleotides: TGTGCCAGCAGCTTAGCGGGACTATCCCACGAGCAGTACTTC. The whole variable domain, filled in from reference TRBV11-3 and TRBJ2-7, reads EAGVVQSPRYKIIEKKQPVAFWCNPISGHNTLYWYLQNLGQGPELLIRYENEEAVDDSQLPKDRFSAERLKGVDSTLKIQPAELGDSAVYLCASSLAGLSHEQYFGPGTRLTVT.

This clonotype was picked up a small number of times. This rearrangement joins TRBV9 to TRBJ2-7, with 8 positions matching TRBD1. Trimming at V came to 2 bases and at J to 3 bases, leaving 7 bases not matched to a gene. This CDR3 has 15 amino acids. The germline V gene encodes CDR1 SGDLS and CDR2 YYNGEE. The DNA for the CDR3 is TGTGCCAGCAGCGTCACCGGGACAGGACACTACGAGCAGTACTTC. Translated: CASSVTGTGHYEQYF.